The 3 T cell receptor beta chains presented below share a single source sample, sequenced in a study of cytotoxic CD8 clonotypes in ibrutinib-treated CLL. Clones were read by immunoSEQ multiplex PCR, and TCRdb kept only the in-frame ones, dropping some. The sample lists approximately 60,000 clones; approximately 60% were seen once. This material consisted of PBMCs, taken after 24 months of ibrutinib treatment. The origin of the receptors is a human donor with chronic lymphocytic leukemia.

The rearrangement uses TRBV5-1 and TRBJ1-6; TRBD1 might be the D (5 bases). Germline CDR1 SGHRS, CDR2 YFSETQ. CDR3 length: 15 amino acids. The V gene lost 0 bases and the J gene lost 8 bases, with 12 bases spanning the gap. CDR3 in amino acids: CASSLGLSGDSPLHF. The CDR3 bases are TGCGCCAGCAGCTTGGGATTATCGGGGGATTCACCCCTCCACTTT.

The chain couples TRBV6-5 to TRBJ1-5; no clear D gene. There are 15 residues in the CDR3. The ends were cut back, 2 bases at V and 0 bases at J, with 8 bases in the middle. In germline, CDR1 is MNHEY, CDR2 SVGAGI. The CDR3 reads CASSYRDNSNQPQHF. DNA of the CDR3: TGTGCCAGCAGTTACAGGGATAATAGCAATCAGCCCCAGCATTTT.

The chain combines TRBV5-1 with TRBJ2-1; 8 bases agree with TRBD1. V gave up 3 bases and J gave up 0 bases; unmatched junction bases: 11. The germline V gene encodes CDR1 SGHRS and CDR2 YFSETQ. The CDR3 length is 18 residues. The CDR3 reads CASSSHPPGQVSYNEQFF. CDR3 DNA: TGCGCCAGCAGCTCGCACCCCCCGGGACAGGTCTCCTACAATGAGCAGTTCTTC.